Listed below are T cell receptor beta chains from one sample, sequenced in a study of blood T cell repertoires in COVID-19. The table came from immunoSEQ multiplex PCR; TCRdb's copy has only in-frame clones and leaves some out. The sample has about 260,000 clones; 80% to 90% are singletons. Sequenced input: peripheral blood. The source is a woman aged 40 to 50 who had recovered from COVID-19. CDR3s include the opening cysteine and the closing phenylalanine or tryptophan. Fields, in order: V gene, J gene, CDR3 protein.

>TRBV9|TRBJ2-3
CASSVDLRGTDTQYF
>TRBV10-3|TRBJ1-4
CAIKTGGGLAYEKLFF
>TRBV29-1|TRBJ1-2
CSVPGQAHGYTF
>TRBV12-5|TRBJ2-1
CASGLDLAGTGHNEQFF
>TRBV6-2/TRBV6-3|TRBJ2-5
CASSYVAGETQYF
>TRBV27|TRBJ1-1
CASSSPWGGAFF
>TRBV6-5|TRBJ2-5
CASSSPGTTQETQYF
>TRBV6-6|TRBJ2-5
CASSYRQVETQYF
>TRBV7-8|TRBJ2-3
CASSLSADTQYF
>TRBV30|TRBJ1-2
CAQNRGLGYGYTF
>TRBV7-3|TRBJ2-5
CASSFAAKETQYF
>TRBV13|TRBJ2-1
CASSYLRGSSYNEQFF
>TRBV6-5|TRBJ1-3
CASSSPYQLSGNTIYF
>TRBV6-1|TRBJ2-1
CASSEAGSGNEQFF
>TRBV4-1|TRBJ2-1
CASSPGQYNEQFF
>TRBV7-9|TRBJ1-4
CASSSQGALEKLFF
>TRBV2|TRBJ2-1
CASSPVGTSGGRNNEQFF
>TRBV7-3|TRBJ1-1
CASSSGSTEAFF
>TRBV24-1|TRBJ2-3
CATSDGGRIVDTQYF
>TRBV4-1|TRBJ2-7
CASSQKGQGSSSYEQYF
>TRBV9|TRBJ2-5
CASSGGVTVAGWETQYF
>TRBV2|TRBJ1-1
CASSEAFLREGAEAFF
>TRBV9|TRBJ1-5
CASGTGDFGQPQHF
>TRBV7-8|TRBJ2-5
CASSLGAIQETQYF
>TRBV5-6|TRBJ2-2
CASSPGTGGELFF
>TRBV6-6|TRBJ1-3
CASSPFQGIEAGNTIYF
>TRBV20-1|TRBJ2-5
CSAGERETQYF
>TRBV7-9|TRBJ1-2
CASSLKGLLYGYTF
>TRBV6-2/TRBV6-3|TRBJ2-7
CASSYSWTGSYEQYF
>TRBV19|TRBJ2-2
CASKTSGGAGGELFF
>TRBV9|TRBJ2-5
CASSARARETQYF
>TRBV6-6|TRBJ2-7
CASSPRGYEQYF